This T cell receptor beta chain was identified in a study of identical twins. Germline values: CDR1 SQVTM, CDR2 ANQGSEA. The CDR3 is 11 amino acids. V lost 0 bases and J lost 8, with 7 bases in between. Regarding this clonotype: Its antigen remains unknown.

Via MiXCR, TCRdb re-called the 5' RACE reads, giving one row per CDR3 protein. Seen here are hundreds of thousands of distinct CDR3 sequences, 6% to 8.5% observed once, and the top ten hold around 5%. Study conclusions and caveats: Partly confounded zero-insertion analyses could result from invariant MAIT and iNKT cells. Out-of-frame TCR alpha sharing observed in monozygotic twins exceeded model estimates. Beta clonotypes that were abundant in cord blood contained fewer insertions, a pattern absent from memory repertoires. Instead of following the same donors, the conclusions were based on cross-sectional statistical analysis.

These data were also filed under a second study, of yellow fever vaccine responses in identical twins.

The chain employs TRBV29-1 and TRBJ1-2; no reliable D call. The sample consisted of CD8+ T cells sorted from blood. This receptor was identified in a woman between 18 and 30 years old in good health. The CDR3 sequence: CSVEERRGYTF. CDR3 bases: TGCAGCGTTGAAGAACGTCGGGGCTACACCTTC.